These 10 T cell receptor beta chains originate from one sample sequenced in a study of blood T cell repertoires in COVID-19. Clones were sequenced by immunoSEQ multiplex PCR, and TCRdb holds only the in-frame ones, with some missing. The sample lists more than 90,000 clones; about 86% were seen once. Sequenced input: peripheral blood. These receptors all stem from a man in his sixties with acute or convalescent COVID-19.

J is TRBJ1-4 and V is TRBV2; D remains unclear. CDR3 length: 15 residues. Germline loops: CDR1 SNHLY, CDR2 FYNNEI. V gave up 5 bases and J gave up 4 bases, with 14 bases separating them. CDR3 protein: CASSPPDGLNEKLFF. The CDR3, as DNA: TGTGCCAGCAGTCCCCCGGACGGACTTAATGAAAAACTGTTTTTT. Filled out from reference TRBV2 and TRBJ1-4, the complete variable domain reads EPEVTQTPSHQVTQMGQEVILRCVPISNHLYFYWYRQILGQKVEFLVSFYNNEISEKSEIFDDQFSVERPDGSNFTLKIRSTKLEDSAMYFCASSPPDGLNEKLFFGSGTQLSVL.

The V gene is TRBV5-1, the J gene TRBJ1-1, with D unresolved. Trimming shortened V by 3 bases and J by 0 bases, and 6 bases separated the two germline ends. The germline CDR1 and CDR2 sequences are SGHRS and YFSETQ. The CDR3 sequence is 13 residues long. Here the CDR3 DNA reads TGCGCCAGCAGCTCCCGGGTGAACACTGAAGCTTTCTTT. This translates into CASSSRVNTEAFF.

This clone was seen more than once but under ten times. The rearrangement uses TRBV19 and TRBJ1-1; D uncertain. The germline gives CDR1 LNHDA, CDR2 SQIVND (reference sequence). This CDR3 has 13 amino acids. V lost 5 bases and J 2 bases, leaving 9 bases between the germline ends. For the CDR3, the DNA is TGTGCCAGTAGTTCCAAAATTAACACTGAAGCTTTCTTT. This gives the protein CASSSKINTEAFF.

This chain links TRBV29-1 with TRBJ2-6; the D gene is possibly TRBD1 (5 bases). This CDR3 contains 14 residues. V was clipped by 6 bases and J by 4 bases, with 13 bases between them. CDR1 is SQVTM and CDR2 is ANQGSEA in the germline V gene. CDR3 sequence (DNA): TGCAGCGTAGACAGATTACCCGGGGCCAACGTCCTGACTTTC. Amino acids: CSVDRLPGANVLTF.

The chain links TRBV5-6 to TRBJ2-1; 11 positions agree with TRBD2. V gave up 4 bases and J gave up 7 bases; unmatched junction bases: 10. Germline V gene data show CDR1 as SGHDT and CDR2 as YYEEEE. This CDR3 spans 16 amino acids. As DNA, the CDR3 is TGTGCCAGCAGCCGTAAACTAGCGGGGGTGGGGAATGAGCAGTTCTTC. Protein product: CASSRKLAGVGNEQFF. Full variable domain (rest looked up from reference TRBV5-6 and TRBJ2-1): DAGVTQSPTHLIKTRGQQVTLRCSPKSGHDTVSWYQQALGQGPQFIFQYYEEEERQRGNFPDRFSGHQFPNYSSELNVNALLLGDSALYLCASSRKLAGVGNEQFFGPGTRLTVL.

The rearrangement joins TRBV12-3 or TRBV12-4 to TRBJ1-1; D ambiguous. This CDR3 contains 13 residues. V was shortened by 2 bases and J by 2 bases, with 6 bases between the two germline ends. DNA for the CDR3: TGTGCCAGCAGTTTAAACAGCAACACTGAAGCTTTCTTT. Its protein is CASSLNSNTEAFF.

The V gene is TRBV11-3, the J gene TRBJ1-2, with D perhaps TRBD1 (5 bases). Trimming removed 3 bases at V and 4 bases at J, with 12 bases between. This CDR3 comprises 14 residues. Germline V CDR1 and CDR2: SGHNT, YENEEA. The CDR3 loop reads CASSLVQGPYGYTF. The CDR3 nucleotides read TGTGCCAGCAGCTTGGTTCAGGGCCCCTATGGCTACACCTTC. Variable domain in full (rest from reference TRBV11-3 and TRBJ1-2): EAGVVQSPRYKIIEKKQPVAFWCNPISGHNTLYWYLQNLGQGPELLIRYENEEAVDDSQLPKDRFSAERLKGVDSTLKIQPAELGDSAVYLCASSLVQGPYGYTFGSGTRLTVV.

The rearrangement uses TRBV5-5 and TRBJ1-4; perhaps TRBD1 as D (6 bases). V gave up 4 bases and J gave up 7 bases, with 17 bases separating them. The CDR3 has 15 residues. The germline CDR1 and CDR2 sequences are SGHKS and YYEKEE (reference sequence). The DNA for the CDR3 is TGTGCCAGCAGCGCCAGGACGGGCAGGGGTGAAAAACTGTTTTTT. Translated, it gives CASSARTGRGEKLFF.

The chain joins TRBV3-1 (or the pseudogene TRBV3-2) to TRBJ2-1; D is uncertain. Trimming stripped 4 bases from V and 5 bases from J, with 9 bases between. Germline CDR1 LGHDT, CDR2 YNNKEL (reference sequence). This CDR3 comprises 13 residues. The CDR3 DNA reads TGTGCCAGCAGCCCCCCCGCTAACAATGAGCAGTTCTTC. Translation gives CASSPPANNEQFF.

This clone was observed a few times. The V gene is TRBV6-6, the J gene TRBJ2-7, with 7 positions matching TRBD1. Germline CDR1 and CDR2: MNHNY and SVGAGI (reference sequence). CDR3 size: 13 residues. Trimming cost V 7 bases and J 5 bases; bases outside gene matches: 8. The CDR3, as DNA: TGTGCCAGCAAATCCCCGGACAGGCACGAGCAGTACGTC. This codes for CASKSPDRHEQYV.